These T cell receptor beta chains were read from a single sample in a study of PD-L1 blockade in urothelial cancer. Sequencing was performed with immunoSEQ multiplex PCR; in TCRdb, only in-frame clones are kept and a portion is missing. The table includes 48,000 or so clones, roughly 89% detected once. Sequences were derived from PBMCs, sampled around atezolizumab (anti-PD-L1) treatment. The receptors here all came from an older woman with urothelial cancer. CDR3s leave out the opening cysteine and the closing phenylalanine or tryptophan. Fields, in order: CDR3 length, V gene, CDR3 protein.

len: 16; v_gene: TRBV27; CDR3aa: ASSLVAPLAGGWNEQF
len: 12; v_gene: TRBV6-5; CDR3aa: ASSPDSSGNTIY
len: 13; v_gene: TRBV7-6; CDR3aa: ASSPLDRTMGEQY
len: 12; v_gene: TRBV21-1; CDR3aa: ASSYGGSGQPQH
len: 13; v_gene: TRBV2; CDR3aa: ASGFNSFSGNTIY
len: 13; v_gene: TRBV5-5; CDR3aa: ASSLEQGWTDTQY
len: 14; v_gene: TRBV6-5; CDR3aa: ASSYTGAVSDSPLH
len: 11; v_gene: TRBV18; CDR3aa: ASSPGRSKPQH
len: 15; v_gene: TRBV18; CDR3aa: ASSRYRAPSGGNTIY
len: 13; v_gene: TRBV4-3; CDR3aa: ASSRTSGDPQPQH
len: 14; v_gene: TRBV15; CDR3aa: ATSRDLTGSSYEQY
len: 13; v_gene: TRBV4-3; CDR3aa: ASSQVEGGGGTQY
len: 14; v_gene: TRBV5-6; CDR3aa: ASSFPRQGFRREQY
len: 10; v_gene: TRBV2; CDR3aa: ASREINEKLF
len: 14; v_gene: TRBV19; CDR3aa: ASSGYRAGPFDEQY
len: 8; v_gene: TRBV10-3; CDR3aa: AIGEDGYT
len: 16; v_gene: TRBV5-4; CDR3aa: ASSSPGLAGPIQETQY
len: 12; v_gene: TRBV9; CDR3aa: ASSDTEAGGEQF
len: 14; v_gene: TRBV4-3; CDR3aa: ASSQPTTGANEKLF
len: 12; v_gene: TRBV14; CDR3aa: ASSPQTGLLEQY
len: 12; v_gene: TRBV2; CDR3aa: ASSIDRVSYEQY
len: 15; v_gene: TRBV11-2; CDR3aa: ASSSWTSGNGTDTQY
len: 12; v_gene: TRBV15; CDR3aa: ATSRDGLAGPAF
len: 16; v_gene: TRBV25-1; CDR3aa: ASSEWNPRGRGWEKLF
len: 14; v_gene: TRBV19; CDR3aa: ASSFRLAGTFYEQY
len: 14; v_gene: TRBV7-3; CDR3aa: ASSPPQGATNQPQH
len: 13; v_gene: TRBV7-6; CDR3aa: ASSNTRDSNEKLF
len: 11; v_gene: TRBV29-1; CDR3aa: SVLAGELTEQY
len: 11; v_gene: TRBV6-6; CDR3aa: ASSQMSKNIQY
len: 14; v_gene: TRBV9; CDR3aa: ASSAYPGQGMDTQY
len: 9; v_gene: TRBV29-1; CDR3aa: SVTGSFEAF
len: 11; v_gene: TRBV5-6; CDR3aa: ASSLATYNEQF
len: 12; v_gene: TRBV29-1; CDR3aa: SVPRVSGTDTQY
len: 11; v_gene: TRBV7-9; CDR3aa: ASSLSMENIQY
len: 13; v_gene: TRBV15; CDR3aa: ATSSPDRGRYEQY
len: 14; v_gene: TRBV7-8; CDR3aa: ASSLARLATKEPQY
len: 12; v_gene: TRBV6-5; CDR3aa: ASGQRGGRYEQY
len: 12; v_gene: TRBV6-5; CDR3aa: ASSYGDRGGEQY
len: 11; v_gene: TRBV7-2; CDR3aa: ASSLLAEYEQY
len: 14; v_gene: TRBV4-3; CDR3aa: ASSGTHTGGLYEQY
len: 13; v_gene: TRBV6-5; CDR3aa: ASTSIRRGNYGYT
len: 13; v_gene: TRBV5-1; CDR3aa: ASSPKRGPQETQY